This T cell receptor (beta chain) was found in a study of human T cells and chemical hapten exposure. Notes on the study in general: After DPC sensitization, TCRs above 1 in 1000 frequency showed no change.

This clonotype was seen ten or more times. Its antigen remains unidentified. As for time point: healthy volunteer bleed at 2 weeks. The study extracted total RNA from unfractionated whole blood. TCRdb recomputed calls from the RACE reads with MiXCR, one row per CDR3 protein. The sample lists about 45,000 distinct CDR3 sequences; roughly 4.1% were seen once. The V end was cut by 5 bases, the J end by 1 base, with 6 bases between. The CDR3 contains 14 residues. Germline CDR1 and CDR2: MNHEY and SVGAGI. The sample consisted of whole blood. The TCR was taken from a human donor in good health. Some clones in this sample may be carry-over from other donors' samples. The chain carries TRBV6-5 and TRBJ2-6; no definite D call. The CDR3 loop reads CASSLGSGANVLTF. CDR3 coding DNA: TGTGCCAGCAGTCTCGGGTCTGGGGCCAACGTCCTGACTTTC.